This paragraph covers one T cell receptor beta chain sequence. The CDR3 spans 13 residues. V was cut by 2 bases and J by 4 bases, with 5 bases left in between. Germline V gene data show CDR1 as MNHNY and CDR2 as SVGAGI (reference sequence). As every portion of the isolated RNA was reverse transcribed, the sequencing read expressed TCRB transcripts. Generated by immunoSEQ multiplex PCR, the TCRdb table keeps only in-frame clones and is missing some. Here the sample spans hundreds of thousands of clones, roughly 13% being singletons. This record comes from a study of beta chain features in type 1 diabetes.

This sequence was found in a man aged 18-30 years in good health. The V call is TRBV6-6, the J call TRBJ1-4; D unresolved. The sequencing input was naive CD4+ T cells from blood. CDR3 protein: CASSYVHNEKLFF. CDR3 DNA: TGTGCCAGCAGTTACGTCCATAATGAAAAACTGTTTTTT.